Listed here are 29 T cell receptor beta chains from one sample, sequenced in a study of OX40 agonist ivuxolimab in advanced cancers. The table came from immunoSEQ multiplex PCR; TCRdb's copy has only in-frame clones and leaves some out. Here the sample spans fewer than 15,000 clones, roughly 90% being singletons. Sample: CD4+ or CD8+ T cells sorted from blood, taken in a trial of the OX40 agonist ivuxolimab. The receptors originated from an adult with an advanced solid tumor such as melanoma, head and neck, liver or kidney cancer.

The V and J genes are TRBV4-3 and TRBJ2-3, with a weak D call TRBD2 (7 bases). Germline CDR1 and CDR2: LGHNA and YSLEER. This CDR3 is 16 amino acids long. V lost 0 bases and J 6 bases, leaving 16 bases between the germline ends. The CDR3 is CASSQDLGGARDTQYF. The CDR3 bases are TGCGCCAGCAGCCAAGATCTGGGGGGGGCAAGGGATACGCAGTATTTT.

This clone was recorded once. The CDR3 reads CASSVGGGAGGELFF. In DNA, the CDR3 is TGTGCCAGCAGCGTCGGCGGGGGGGCTGGCGGGGAGCTGTTTTTT. The rearrangement uses TRBV9 and TRBJ2-2, with TRBD2 matching over 9 bases. Germline values: CDR1 SGDLS, CDR2 YYNGEE. The CDR3 runs 15 residues. Losses at the gene ends were 2 bases for V and 7 bases for J; bases not matched to a gene: 6.

The CDR3 is CSALRGEAFF. As DNA, the CDR3 is TGCAGCGCCTTGAGGGGTGAAGCTTTCTTT. V gene TRBV29-1 combines with J gene TRBJ1-1; D possibly corresponds to TRBD1 (5 bases). The CDR3 is made up of 10 amino acids. Trimming cost V 7 bases and J 7 bases, with 10 bases left between them. The V gene's germline CDR1 is SQVTM and CDR2 ANQGSEA.

CDR3 amino acids: CAWSVPPGQGGSPLHF. CDR3 coding DNA: TGTGCCTGGAGTGTCCCCCCGGGACAGGGCGGATCACCCCTCCACTTT. The V gene is TRBV30, the J gene TRBJ1-6; 9 bases fit TRBD1. CDR1 GTSNPN and CDR2 SVGIG come from the germline V gene (reference sequence). V lost 0 bases and J lost 10; bases outside the gene matches: 10. There are 16 residues in the CDR3.

The chain employs TRBV11-3 and TRBJ2-1, with 7 bases aligning to TRBD2. This CDR3 region has 17 residues. Germline-derived CDR1 and CDR2 are SGHNT and YENEEA. Germline trimming cut 5 bases from V and 4 bases from J; bases unmatched to any gene: 14. CDR3 loop: CASSPQWLAVTYNEQFF. The CDR3 DNA reads as TGTGCCAGCAGCCCCCAGTGGCTAGCGGTAACATACAATGAGCAGTTCTTC.

The J gene is TRBJ1-4, the V gene TRBV13, with 9 bases matching TRBD1. CDR3 length: 16 residues. V was pared by 5 bases and J by 2 bases, with 6 bases of the junction left unmatched. CDR1 PRHDT and CDR2 FYEKMQ come from the germline V gene (reference sequence). The CDR3 DNA follows: TGTGCCAGCAGCCGCGGGACAGGGTGGACTAATGAAAAACTGTTTTTT. It codes for CASSRGTGWTNEKLFF. Full variable domain (outside the CDR3, taken from reference TRBV13 and TRBJ1-4): AAGVIQSPRHLIKEKRETATLKCYPIPRHDTVYWYQQGPGQDPQFLISFYEKMQSDKGSIPDRFSAQQFSDYHSELNMSSLELGDSALYFCASSRGTGWTNEKLFFGSGTQLSVL.

The chain employs TRBV4-1 and TRBJ2-3; 8 positions agree with TRBD2. This CDR3 is built from 16 residues. The germline V gene has CDR1 MGHRA and CDR2 YSYEKL. The trim removed 1 base at V and 2 bases at J, leaving 5 bases unmatched. This chain's CDR3 is CASSQVPGGNTDTQYF. The CDR3 DNA reads TGCGCCAGCAGCCAAGTCCCGGGAGGGAACACAGATACGCAGTATTTT.

CDR3 bases: TGTGCCAGCAGTGAAAAGGGGGACAACACTGAAGCTTTCTTT. Protein sequence: CASSEKGDNTEAFF. The V and J genes are TRBV2 and TRBJ1-1; D is perhaps TRBD1 (6 bases). The V gene lost 2 bases and the J gene lost 2 bases, with 9 bases spanning the gap. This CDR3 contains 14 residues. Germline assignment: CDR1 SNHLY and CDR2 FYNNEI.

V gene TRBV5-1 combines with J gene TRBJ2-7, with 10 bases that match TRBD1. Per germline, CDR1 SGHRS and CDR2 YFSETQ. The trim removed 4 bases at V and 4 bases at J, leaving 8 bases unmatched. The CDR3 extends over 15 amino acids. The CDR3 here is CASSAEPGQGYEQYF. CDR3 coding DNA: TGCGCCAGCAGCGCCGAACCGGGACAGGGGTACGAGCAGTACTTC.

The chain couples TRBV4-2 to TRBJ1-6; D is ambiguous. The germline V and J ends were trimmed by 1 base and 0 bases, with 10 bases remaining between them. CDR1 is LGHNA and CDR2 is YNFKEQ in the germline V gene. There are 17 residues in the CDR3. CDR3 region: CASSQGLVSSYNSPLHF. The CDR3 DNA reads as TGTGCCAGCAGCCAAGGTCTGGTGAGCTCCTATAATTCACCCCTCCACTTT.

The J gene is TRBJ2-3, the V gene TRBV9; 10 bases map to TRBD2. The germline gives CDR1 SGDLS, CDR2 YYNGEE. The CDR3 has 17 amino acids. Losses at the gene ends were 0 bases for V and 4 bases for J; bases not matched to a gene: 8. The CDR3, as DNA: TGTGCCAGCAGCGTAGTGCCTAGCGGGAGAGGTGCAGATACGCAGTATTTT. Translation: CASSVVPSGRGADTQYF. The entire variable domain, with the rest obtained from reference TRBV9 and TRBJ2-3, is as follows: DSGVTQTPKHLITATGQRVTLRCSPRSGDLSVYWYQQSLDQGLQFLIQYYNGEERAKGNILERFSAQQFPDLHSELNLSSLELGDSALYFCASSVVPSGRGADTQYFGPGTRLTVL.

This clone is termed medium-sized. CDR3 amino acids: CASWDRGNYGYTF. The DNA for the CDR3 is TGTGCCAGCTGGGACAGGGGGAACTATGGCTACACCTTC. V gene TRBV27 combines with J gene TRBJ1-2; 11 bases map to TRBD1. The germline V gene encodes CDR1 MNHEY and CDR2 SMNVEV (reference sequence). After removal of 8 bases from V and 2 bases from J, the junction contained 1 base not matched to a gene. This CDR3 has 13 amino acids.

The chain has TRBV9 and TRBJ1-4; 10 bases fit TRBD1. CDR3 length equals 15 residues. V gave up 3 bases and J gave up 3 bases; unmatched junction bases: 2. CDR1 is SGDLS and CDR2 is YYNGEE in the germline V gene. The CDR3 loop reads CASSGQGASNEKLFF. The CDR3 nucleotides are TGTGCCAGCAGCGGACAGGGGGCCTCTAATGAAAAACTGTTTTTT.

This clone was seen a single time. The chain joins TRBV15 to TRBJ1-1; TRBD1 aligns across 10 bases. Germline loops: CDR1 LNHNV, CDR2 YYDKDF (reference sequence). The J segment lost 5 bases and the V segment lost 5 bases, leaving 11 bases of the junction unmatched. This CDR3 is 16 amino acids long. As DNA, the CDR3 is TGTGCCACCAGCCGTTACGCCGGGACAGGGGATACTGAAGCTTTCTTT. Protein product: CATSRYAGTGDTEAFF.

The rearrangement joins TRBV28 to TRBJ2-7, with 10 bases fitting TRBD2. V gave up 2 bases and J gave up 4 bases; unmatched junction bases: 5. Per the germline V gene, CDR1 is MDHEN and CDR2 is SYDVKM. The CDR3 runs 15 residues. The CDR3 sequence is CASSLGLAGDYEQYF. The CDR3 region has the DNA TGTGCCAGCAGTTTAGGCCTAGCGGGAGATTACGAGCAGTACTTC.

This chain joins TRBV4-2 and TRBJ2-2, with D possibly TRBD2 on 6 matching bases. Between the trimmed V and J ends, which lost 3 bases and 8 bases, there was a span of 22 bases. Looked up from germline, CDR1 is LGHNA and CDR2 is YNFKEQ. This CDR3 has 17 residues. The CDR3 loop reads CASSHSWVAELVGELFF. The CDR3 DNA reads as TGTGCCAGCAGCCATAGCTGGGTAGCGGAGTTAGTTGGGGAGCTGTTTTTT.

There are a few counts of this clone. CDR3 DNA sequence: TGTGCCAGCAGACAGGGACAGGGAGGGAACATTCAGTACTTC. This gives the protein CASRQGQGGNIQYF. The gene calls are TRBV7-9 and TRBJ2-4; TRBD1 aligns across 9 bases. V dropped 6 bases and J dropped 7; count of bases not matched to a gene: 7. The germline CDR1 and CDR2 sequences are SEHNR and FQNEAQ (reference sequence). This CDR3 region has 14 residues.

The chain joins TRBV7-2 to TRBJ2-5; D possibly corresponds to TRBD2 (5 bases). CDR1 and CDR2 from the germline V gene are SGHTA and FQGNSA. The CDR3 sequence is 17 residues long. The V gene lost 4 bases and the J gene lost 2 bases, with 20 bases spanning the gap. CDR3 in amino acids: CASSSQLRGRGQETQYF. The CDR3 nucleotides are TGTGCCAGCAGCTCCCAACTTCGAGGTCGCGGGCAAGAGACCCAGTACTTC.

V and J are TRBV29-1 and TRBJ2-2, with D possibly TRBD1 on 5 matching bases. CDR1 is SQVTM and CDR2 is ANQGSEA in the germline V gene. This CDR3 contains 13 residues. Trimming removed 3 bases at V and 6 bases at J, with 11 bases between. This chain's CDR3 is CSVDPGNSGELFF. The CDR3 coding sequence is TGCAGCGTTGATCCAGGGAATTCCGGGGAGCTGTTTTTT.

V gene TRBV7-9 combines with J gene TRBJ2-1; D not certain. Germline CDR1 and CDR2: SEHNR and FQNEAQ (reference sequence). There are 14 residues in the CDR3. V dropped 2 bases and J dropped 1 base, with 6 bases sitting between them. In DNA form, the CDR3 reads TGTGCCAGCAGCTTATACAGTTCCTACAATGAGCAGTTCTTC. Translated: CASSLYSSYNEQFF.

The rearrangement joins TRBV9 to TRBJ1-3; a weak D match, TRBD1 (6 bases). Looked up from germline, CDR1 is SGDLS and CDR2 is YYNGEE. The CDR3 extends over 15 amino acids. Trimming pared 3 bases from V and 0 bases from J, leaving 10 bases between. The CDR3 reads CASSDTGYSGNTIYF. The DNA of the CDR3 is TGTGCCAGCAGCGACACAGGGTACTCTGGAAACACCATATATTTT.

The rearrangement uses TRBV9 and TRBJ1-2, with 7 bases aligning to TRBD1. After removal of 0 bases from V and 5 bases from J, the junction contained 7 bases not matched to a gene. Germline CDR1 is SGDLS and CDR2 is YYNGEE. CDR3 length: 15 residues. The CDR3 sequence is CASSVATGPGYGYTF. CDR3 DNA: TGTGCCAGCAGCGTAGCGACAGGGCCTGGATATGGCTACACCTTC.

The table lists this clone with a count of one. The V and J genes are TRBV7-3 and TRBJ2-1; TRBD1 agrees at 10 bases. The J segment lost 2 bases and the V segment lost 5 bases, leaving 3 bases of the junction unmatched. There are 15 residues in the CDR3. Germline CDR1 SGHTA, CDR2 FQGTGA. The CDR3 coding sequence is TGTGCCAGCAGCCCCGGGACAGGGGCCTACAATGAGCAGTTCTTC. Translated, it gives CASSPGTGAYNEQFF.

This chain links TRBV5-4 with TRBJ2-3; no firm D call. Looked up from germline, CDR1 is SGHNT and CDR2 is YYREEE (reference sequence). CDR3 length equals 12 residues. The V and J ends lost 4 bases and 2 bases respectively, with 5 bases between them. The chain's CDR3 is CASSPNTDTQYF. In DNA form, the CDR3 reads TGTGCCAGCAGCCCGAACACAGATACGCAGTATTTT.

This clone has just one count. The chain links TRBV7-6 to TRBJ2-2; 7 bases agree with TRBD2. The CDR3 is 17 residues long. Germline V gene data show CDR1 as SGHVS and CDR2 as FNYEAQ. V gave up 1 base and J gave up 3 bases; unmatched junction bases: 8. CDR3 residues: CASSLEGAGEYTGELFF. The CDR3, as DNA: TGTGCCAGCAGCTTAGAAGGGGCGGGGGAGTACACCGGGGAGCTGTTTTTT.

This clone was found once. The V call is TRBV2, the J call TRBJ2-7; 8 nucleotides line up with TRBD1. The V segment lost 8 bases and the J segment 2 bases; nucleotides outside the gene matches: 2. The CDR3 extends over 12 amino acids. Germline-derived CDR1 and CDR2 are SNHLY and FYNNEI. CDR3 sequence (DNA): TGTGCCAGCCGGGACAGGACCTACGAGCAGTACTTC. Its protein product is CASRDRTYEQYF.

The chain has TRBV5-1 and TRBJ2-2; no reliable D call. Trimming shortened V by 5 bases and J by 0 bases, and 11 bases separated the two germline ends. This CDR3 region has 15 residues. Germline assignment: CDR1 SGHRS and CDR2 YFSETQ. CDR3 DNA: TGCGCCAGCAGAGAGCGAGTCTCGAACACCGGGGAGCTGTTTTTT. It yields the protein CASRERVSNTGELFF.

The chain joins TRBV9 to TRBJ2-7, with D possibly called TRBD1 or TRBD2 (5 bases each). Germline V gives CDR1 SGDLS, CDR2 YYNGEE. With 0 bases removed from V and 3 bases from J, the gap between germline ends came to 10 bases. This CDR3 spans 14 amino acids. The CDR3 region is CASSVAGTYYEQYF. The CDR3, as DNA: TGTGCCAGCAGCGTAGCGGGGACCTACTACGAGCAGTACTTC.

Points on this clone: Other DNA sequences in the same sample also yield this CDR3. The chain carries TRBV5-1 and TRBJ2-1; D gene unclear. Trimming removed 0 bases from V and 0 bases from J, with 7 bases in between. Germline lookup yields CDR1 SGHRS and CDR2 YFSETQ. This CDR3 spans 15 amino acids. CDR3 protein: CASSLVDPSYNEQFF. For the CDR3, the DNA is TGCGCCAGCAGCTTGGTGGACCCCTCCTACAATGAGCAGTTCTTC. Full variable domain (remainder filled in from reference TRBV5-1 and TRBJ2-1): KAGVTQTPRYLIKTRGQQVTLSCSPISGHRSVSWYQQTPGQGLQFLFEYFSETQRNKGNFPGRFSGRQFSNSRSEMNVSTLELGDSALYLCASSLVDPSYNEQFFGPGTRLTVL.